The 21 T cell receptor beta chains in this list originate from one sample, sequenced in a study of a mutant IDH1 vaccine in newly diagnosed glioma. The time point is: week 47, end of study. In every dose of vaccine, 300 ug of mutant IDH1 20-mer peptide was given alongside topical imiquimod. Antigens for these TCRs are unknown. TCRdb keeps only in-frame clones here, not all; method: immunoSEQ multiplex PCR. The sample lists roughly 34,000 clones, 90% occurring once. Sequences were derived from PBMCs, sampled from a glioma patient whose treatment included an IDH1 peptide vaccine. The origin of the receptors is a woman in her 40s with glioma.

The chain combines TRBV19 with TRBJ2-7; a possible D gene is TRBD2 (5 bases). V lost 5 bases and J 0 bases, leaving 14 bases between the germline ends. CDR1 is LNHDA, CDR2 SQIVND, per germline (reference sequence). CDR3 length equals 15 residues. CDR3 amino acids: CASSAGLRSSYEQYF. The CDR3 DNA reads as TGTGCCAGTAGTGCAGGACTTAGGAGCTCCTACGAGCAGTACTTC.

This clone has only a few counts. The chain recombines TRBV6-5 with TRBJ2-7; tentatively, D is TRBD1 (6 bases). This CDR3 region has 14 residues. Germline values: CDR1 MNHEY, CDR2 SVGAGI. Trimming took 2 bases from V and 2 from J, leaving 10 bases between them. The CDR3 spells CASSYNRVPYEQYF. CDR3 nucleotide sequence: TGTGCCAGCAGTTACAACAGGGTTCCCTACGAGCAGTACTTC.

CDR3 region: CASSGTADPHSPLHF. For the CDR3, the DNA is TGTGCCAGCAGTGGGACAGCAGATCCCCATTCACCCCTCCACTTT. This chain joins TRBV2 and TRBJ1-6; D perhaps matches TRBD1 (6 bases). The CDR3 sequence is 15 residues long. Germline loops: CDR1 SNHLY, CDR2 FYNNEI. Trimming took off 4 bases at V and 8 bases at J, with 15 bases between the two ends.

The genes are TRBV7-3 and TRBJ2-3, with D tentatively TRBD2 (6 bases). Trimming left V 5 bases short and J 4 bases short, with 10 bases between. CDR3 length: 13 residues. Germline V gene sequence: CDR1 SGHTA, CDR2 FQGTGA. CDR3: CASSRWEADTQYF. The CDR3 nucleotides are TGTGCCAGCAGCCGTTGGGAGGCAGATACGCAGTATTTT.

The genes are TRBV5-6 and TRBJ1-2, with 8 bases that match TRBD1. V shed 2 bases and J 4 bases; nucleotides not matched to a gene: 4. The CDR3 loop spans 14 amino acids. From germline, CDR1 is SGHDT and CDR2 YYEEEE. The CDR3 DNA reads as TGTGCCAGCAGCTTTACGGGACAGGTCTATGGCTACACCTTC. Its protein is CASSFTGQVYGYTF.

This rearrangement joins TRBV5-1 to TRBJ1-2; tentatively, D is TRBD1 (5 bases). This CDR3 has 14 amino acids. Germline V gives CDR1 SGHRS, CDR2 YFSETQ. The V gene lost 2 bases and the J gene lost 6 bases, with 14 bases spanning the gap. The CDR3 here is CASSFRQLEDGYTF. As DNA, the CDR3 is TGCGCCAGCAGCTTTAGACAGCTCGAAGATGGCTACACCTTC.

V and J are TRBV15 and TRBJ1-5, with no clear D. CDR3 length equals 15 residues. The V end lost 0 bases, the J end lost 8 bases, and 14 bases lay between the germline ends. The germline gives CDR1 LNHNV, CDR2 YYDKDF (reference sequence). CDR3 sequence reads: CATSRDSKSGEPQHF. For the CDR3, the DNA is TGTGCCACCAGCAGAGACTCAAAGTCCGGGGAGCCCCAGCATTTT.

The chain couples TRBV7-8 to TRBJ1-1, with D tentatively TRBD1 (6 bases). Trimming removed 2 bases from V and 1 base from J, with 11 bases in between. This CDR3 has 15 amino acids. Germline V gene data show CDR1 as SGHVS and CDR2 as FQNEAQ. Written as DNA, the CDR3 is TGTGCCAGCAGCTTATCTCGGGGACAGAACACTGAAGCTTTCTTT. Translating gives CASSLSRGQNTEAFF.

This clone was detected a few times. The chain recombines TRBV2 with TRBJ1-1; D is perhaps TRBD1 (5 bases). The V and J ends lost 8 bases and 3 bases respectively, with 16 bases between them. CDR3 length equals 14 residues. Germline loops: CDR1 SNHLY, CDR2 FYNNEI. This CDR3 is CASSTATADTEAFF. The CDR3 DNA follows: TGTGCCAGCTCGACAGCCACTGCGGACACTGAAGCTTTCTTT. The whole variable domain, remainder taken from reference TRBV2 and TRBJ1-1, is EPEVTQTPSHQVTQMGQEVILRCVPISNHLYFYWYRQILGQKVEFLVSFYNNEISEKSEIFDDQFSVERPDGSNFTLKIRSTKLEDSAMYFCASSTATADTEAFFGQGTRLTVV.

The chain is built from TRBV5-1 and TRBJ2-6, with D possibly matching TRBD2 (5 bases). Germline values: CDR1 SGHRS, CDR2 YFSETQ. Trimming took off 9 bases at V and 1 base at J, with 8 bases between the two ends. The length of the CDR3 is 13 residues. CDR3 bases: TGCGCCACCCGGGAATCTGGGGCCAACGTCCTGACTTTC. It specifies CATRESGANVLTF.

The chain recombines TRBV20-1 with TRBJ2-5; D call uncertain. Germline V gene lookup returns CDR1 DFQATT and CDR2 SNEGSKA (reference sequence). The V end was cut by 6 bases, the J end by 2 bases, with 7 bases between. The CDR3 extends over 11 amino acids. The DNA for the CDR3 is TGCAGTGCCAAGATTCAAGAGACCCAGTACTTC. The encoded protein is CSAKIQETQYF.

The chain couples TRBV5-1 to TRBJ2-7; D perhaps matches TRBD2 (6 bases). Germline V gives CDR1 SGHRS, CDR2 YFSETQ. This CDR3 has 13 amino acids. V was cut by 6 bases and J by 3 bases, with 13 bases left in between. CDR3 amino acids: CASTKQEGYEQYF. In DNA form, the CDR3 reads TGCGCCAGCACAAAACAGGAGGGCTACGAGCAGTACTTC. The full variable domain, rest sourced from reference TRBV5-1 and TRBJ2-7, is KAGVTQTPRYLIKTRGQQVTLSCSPISGHRSVSWYQQTPGQGLQFLFEYFSETQRNKGNFPGRFSGRQFSNSRSEMNVSTLELGDSALYLCASTKQEGYEQYFGPGTRLTVT.

This clone was recorded once. The V gene is TRBV18, the J gene TRBJ1-1; 7 bases line up with TRBD1. CDR1 and CDR2 from the germline V gene are KGHSH and LQKENI. The CDR3 totals 13 residues. The junction had 5 bases not matched to a gene; V was cut back by 4 bases and J by 6 bases. In DNA, the CDR3 is TGTGCCAGCTCACAATTACAGGGGCCTGAAGCTTTCTTT. This gives the protein CASSQLQGPEAFF.

The DNA of the CDR3 is TGTGCCTGGAGTGTGAAGGGAGGGCCCTACAATGAGCAGTTCTTC. It is translated as CAWSVKGGPYNEQFF. This chain joins TRBV30 and TRBJ2-1; TRBD2 aligns across 7 bases. Trimming cost V 0 bases and J 2 bases; bases outside gene matches: 4. CDR1 GTSNPN and CDR2 SVGIG come from the germline V gene (reference sequence). The CDR3 sequence is 15 residues long.

The genes are TRBV19 and TRBJ1-3; TRBD1 might be the D (5 bases). V shed 3 bases and J shed 0 bases, with 15 bases lying between them. Germline V gene lookup returns CDR1 LNHDA and CDR2 SQIVND (reference sequence). This CDR3 spans 17 amino acids. The CDR3, as DNA: TGTGCCAGTAGTATGCCCGGGACGCCGATCTCTGGAAACACCATATATTTT. Translating it yields CASSMPGTPISGNTIYF.

The CDR3 region has the DNA TGTGCCAGCAGTGAAGTGTTTGACAGTACTAGCAATCAGCCCCAGCATTTT. Its protein product is CASSEVFDSTSNQPQHF. This sequence joins TRBV6-1 and TRBJ1-5, with a weak D call TRBD1 (5 bases). This CDR3 is built from 17 residues. The V end lost 1 base, the J end lost 0 bases, and 13 bases lay between the germline ends. Looked up from germline, CDR1 is MNHNS and CDR2 is SASEGT.

With regard to this clone: An end of the junction differs from the germline gene, which may be a read error. This chain uses TRBV30 with TRBJ2-7; 7 nucleotides align to TRBD1. This CDR3 is built from 13 residues. CDR1 and CDR2 from the germline V gene are GTSNPN and SVGIG (reference sequence). CDR3 bases: TGTGCCTGGAGTTTACGGGACAGTTACGAGCGGTACTTC. Protein: CAWSLRDSYERYF.

The genes are TRBV7-2 and TRBJ2-7; 7 nucleotides agree with TRBD1. CDR3 size: 15 residues. Germline CDR1 reads SGHTA; CDR2 reads FQGNSA. The V and J ends lost 5 bases and 2 bases, in that order; junction bases with no gene match: 9. The CDR3 DNA is TGTGCCAGCAGCGTCGACCGACAGGGTACCTACGAGCAGTACTTC. It specifies CASSVDRQGTYEQYF.

The J gene is TRBJ2-5, the V gene TRBV18, with D perhaps matching TRBD1 (5 bases). Trimming stripped 3 bases from V and 7 bases from J, with 12 bases between. Germline V CDR1 and CDR2: KGHSH, LQKENI. This CDR3 is built from 13 residues. The CDR3 here is CASSPSNQGTQYF. The CDR3 bases are TGTGCCAGCTCACCGTCGAACCAGGGGACCCAGTACTTC.

This rearrangement joins TRBV18 to TRBJ1-3; a weak D match, TRBD1 (5 bases). Trimming removed 3 bases from V and 2 bases from J, with 11 bases in between. Germline CDR1 reads KGHSH; CDR2 reads LQKENI. The CDR3 loop spans 15 amino acids. CDR3 amino acids: CASSPAGGAGNTIYF. In DNA form, the CDR3 reads TGTGCCAGCTCACCCGCCGGGGGGGCTGGAAACACCATATATTTT. The full variable domain, rest sourced from reference TRBV18 and TRBJ1-3, is NAGVMQNPRHLVRRRGQEARLRCSPMKGHSHVYWYRQLPEEGLKFMVYLQKENIIDESGMPKERFSAEFPKEGPSILRIQQVVRGDSAAYFCASSPAGGAGNTIYFGEGSWLTVV.

The chain has TRBV7-9 and TRBJ1-1; D might be TRBD1 (6 bases). Germline V gene sequence: CDR1 SEHNR, CDR2 FQNEAQ (reference sequence). CDR3 length equals 15 residues. The germline V and J ends were trimmed by 7 bases and 8 bases, with 23 bases remaining between them. Written as DNA, the CDR3 is TGTGCCAGCATTTGGGGAGAAGGGAGGGGGGGCGAAGCTTTCTTT. Amino acid sequence: CASIWGEGRGGEAFF.